Below are 6 T cell receptor beta chains sequenced from a single sample in a study of T cell repertoires in cytomegalovirus infection. For these TCRs, the target antigens are not known. TCRdb reanalysed the reads using MiXCR and keeps one entry per CDR3 protein. The sample yields around 300,000 distinct CDR3 sequences, 25% seen once. This sample comprised cultured PBMCs, obtained from culture after CMV antigen stimulation. Receptor source: a human donor in good health (CMV status not recorded). Some clones in this sample may be carry-over from other donors' samples.

On this clonotype: This may be a read error, as it is one base from a much larger clone. The V and J genes are TRBV19 and TRBJ2-5; D uncertain. Looked up from germline, CDR1 is LNHDA and CDR2 is SQIVND (reference sequence). Trimming stripped 3 bases from V and 4 bases from J, with 15 bases between. The CDR3 has 15 residues. CDR3 in DNA: TGTGCCAGTAGTATTTCGGACGGAGACCTAGAGACCCAGTACTTC. As protein: CASSISDGDLETQYF.

This clonotype turned up a few times. V usage is TRBV14 and J usage is TRBJ2-7, with TRBD2 as a possible D gene (5 bases). Trimming stripped 4 bases from V and 6 bases from J, with 22 bases between. The CDR3 length is 16 residues. CDR1 is SGHDN and CDR2 is FVKESK in the germline V gene. This CDR3 reads CASSRDLPGTSLEQYF. The CDR3 DNA sequence: TGTGCCAGCAGCCGAGATTTACCGGGAACATCCCTCGAGCAGTACTTC.

In its sample, this clonotype was seen many times. This chain uses TRBV7-2 with TRBJ1-2; 7 nucleotides align to TRBD1. CDR1 is SGHTA and CDR2 is FQGNSA in the germline V gene. The CDR3 totals 17 residues. V was pared by 0 bases and J by 10 bases, with 17 bases of the junction left unmatched. Here the CDR3 reads CASSLAHRGQTLNDYTF. CDR3 DNA sequence: TGTGCCAGCAGCTTAGCCCACAGGGGCCAGACCCTTAACGACTACACCTTC.

This clonotype occurred a few times. The rearrangement joins TRBV29-1 to TRBJ2-1, with TRBD1 matching 7 bases. J was trimmed by 6 bases and V by 5 bases; bases with no gene match: 22. Per the germline V gene, CDR1 is SQVTM and CDR2 is ANQGSEA. The length of the CDR3 is 18 residues. CDR3 sequence (DNA): TGCAGCGTTATCCGGGACAGTGCAAAATATACAAGAGCCAATGAGCAGTTCTTC. Its translation is CSVIRDSAKYTRANEQFF.

This clonotype appeared once. The gene calls are TRBV10-3 and TRBJ2-1; 11 bases are shared with TRBD2. The CDR3 has 16 residues. Germline CDR1 is ENHRY and CDR2 is SYGVKD. V lost 3 bases, J lost 5 bases, and 6 bases stayed unmatched. The CDR3 region is CAISDPGTSGNNEQFF. CDR3 DNA: TGTGCCATCAGTGATCCCGGGACTAGCGGCAACAATGAGCAGTTCTTC.

V usage is TRBV20-1 and J usage is TRBJ1-6; possibly TRBD1 for D (6 bases). The CDR3 spans 13 residues. Per germline, CDR1 DFQATT and CDR2 SNEGSKA (reference sequence). V lost 0 bases, J lost 15 bases, and 15 bases lay in between. CDR3 loop: CSARDYGGLLLHF. As DNA, the CDR3 is TGCAGTGCTAGAGATTACGGGGGCTTGCTCCTCCACTTT.